Listed here are 25 T cell receptor beta chains from one sample, sequenced in a study of cytomegalovirus exposure and HLA in healthy donors. The PCR employed 60 Vbeta primers together with 13 Jbeta primers. Measured with immunoSEQ multiplex PCR; TCRdb has only the in-frame clones, and not every one. The sample contains 120,000 or so clones, roughly 76% of which appear only once. Sequences were obtained from PBMCs. The receptor source for this set is a woman aged 50 to 65 in good health and CMV-seronegative.

The rearrangement joins TRBV7-3 to TRBJ2-1; 9 bases are a match to TRBD2. Losses at the gene ends were 5 bases for V and 5 bases for J; bases not matched to a gene: 4. There are 14 residues in the CDR3. Germline V gives CDR1 SGHTA, CDR2 FQGTGA. CDR3 residues: CASSPGTSHNEQFF. In DNA, the CDR3 is TGTGCCAGCAGCCCCGGGACTAGCCACAATGAGCAGTTCTTC. Looking up the rest from reference TRBV7-3 and TRBJ2-1 gives the full variable domain: GAGVSQTPSNKVTEKGKYVELRCDPISGHTALYWYRQSLGQGPEFLIYFQGTGAADDSGLPNDRFFAVRPEGSVSTLKIQRTERGDSAVYLCASSPGTSHNEQFFGPGTRLTVL.

The chain joins TRBV29-1 to TRBJ2-1; D gene ambiguous. The CDR3 runs 13 residues. Germline CDR1 reads SQVTM; CDR2 reads ANQGSEA. V was shortened by 8 bases and J by 6 bases, with 17 bases between the two germline ends. The DNA for the CDR3 is TGCAGCCTTCTCGCCACCTCGGGCAATGAGCAGTTCTTC. This translates into CSLLATSGNEQFF.

The chain combines TRBV14 with TRBJ2-7; TRBD1 agrees at 9 bases. The CDR3 runs 13 residues. CDR1 and CDR2 from the germline V gene are SGHDN and FVKESK. V dropped 3 bases and J dropped 12; count of bases not matched to a gene: 9. This CDR3 is CASSQDRDRVRYF. Written as DNA, the CDR3 is TGTGCCAGCAGCCAGGACCGGGACAGGGTTAGGTACTTC.

The CDR3 here is CASSESFGLTNEKLFF. The CDR3 nucleotides read TGCGCCAGCAGTGAGTCGTTCGGGTTGACTAATGAAAAACTGTTTTTT. The rearrangement links TRBV10-2 to TRBJ1-4, with unresolved D. Germline V gene data show CDR1 as WSHSY and CDR2 as SAAADI. Trimming removed 0 bases from V and 2 bases from J, with 10 bases in between. The CDR3 loop spans 16 amino acids.

The CDR3 here is CASSRSGSRAGANVLTF. In DNA, the CDR3 is TGTGCCAGTAGTAGGAGCGGGAGTCGGGCTGGGGCCAACGTCCTGACTTTC. The rearrangement joins TRBV19 to TRBJ2-6; 8 nucleotides align to TRBD2. Germline V lookup: CDR1 LNHDA, CDR2 SQIVND (reference sequence). This CDR3 region has 17 residues. The V gene end was trimmed by 4 bases and the J gene end by 2 bases; junction bases not matched to a gene: 7.

The chain is built from TRBV7-8 and TRBJ1-1; TRBD1 might be the D (5 bases). CDR1 and CDR2 from the germline V gene are SGHVS and FQNEAQ. Trimming removed 2 bases at V and 3 bases at J, with 13 bases between. The CDR3 extends over 15 amino acids. This CDR3 is CASSLLSRADTEAFF. As DNA, the CDR3 is TGTGCCAGCAGCTTACTGAGCAGGGCTGACACTGAAGCTTTCTTT.

The table lists this clone with a few counts. The V call is TRBV15, the J call TRBJ2-1; D call uncertain. The CDR3 runs 15 residues. CDR1 LNHNV and CDR2 YYDKDF come from the germline V gene (reference sequence). The ends were cut back, 5 bases at V and 4 bases at J, with 15 bases in the middle. In nucleotides, the CDR3 is TGTGCCACCAGCCCCCGCACCGGTCTTTACAATGAGCAGTTCTTC. This gives the protein CATSPRTGLYNEQFF.

V gene TRBV7-2 combines with J gene TRBJ1-5; a weak D match, TRBD1 (5 bases). The CDR3 consists of 15 residues. V dropped 3 bases and J dropped 0 bases, with 9 bases sitting between them. Looked up from germline, CDR1 is SGHTA and CDR2 is FQGNSA. CDR3 in DNA: TGTGCCAGCAGCTTGGAGGGGTCTAGCAATCAGCCCCAGCATTTT. This encodes CASSLEGSSNQPQHF.

As for this clone: Other DNA sequences in the sample encode the same CDR3. The V and J genes are TRBV7-9 and TRBJ1-1; D not certain. Trimming stripped 3 bases from V and 1 base from J, with 6 bases between. Germline V lookup: CDR1 SEHNR, CDR2 FQNEAQ (reference sequence). The CDR3 has 13 residues. DNA for the CDR3: TGTGCCAGCAGCTTGGGCCAGAACACTGAAGCTTTCTTT. This sequence encodes CASSLGQNTEAFF.

The V gene is TRBV6-5, the J gene TRBJ2-7; unclear D gene. CDR1 is MNHEY and CDR2 is SVGAGI in the germline V gene. The CDR3 is 11 residues long. Between the trimmed V and J ends, which lost 2 bases and 7 bases, there was a span of 6 bases. The CDR3 spells CASSYLREQYF. Written as DNA, the CDR3 is TGTGCCAGCAGTTACCTGCGGGAGCAGTACTTC.

This clone was detected only a few times. The chain is built from TRBV30 and TRBJ1-3; D remains unclear. Per germline, CDR1 GTSNPN and CDR2 SVGIG (reference sequence). The V end was cut by 3 bases, the J end by 0 bases, with 3 bases between. This CDR3 comprises 12 residues. The CDR3 sequence: CAWRSSGNTIYF. The CDR3 DNA follows: TGTGCCTGGAGGAGCTCTGGAAACACCATATATTTT.

The chain has TRBV7-6 and TRBJ2-1, with TRBD2 matching 7 bases. Germline assignment: CDR1 SGHVS and CDR2 FNYEAQ. Germline trimming cut 0 bases from V and 7 bases from J; bases unmatched to any gene: 9. The CDR3 totals 16 residues. The CDR3 loop is CASSLAGGSPGNEQFF. The CDR3 region has the DNA TGTGCCAGCAGCTTAGCGGGCGGGAGTCCCGGGAATGAGCAGTTCTTC.

J is TRBJ1-2 and V is TRBV18; D perhaps matches TRBD1 (5 bases). Germline assignment: CDR1 KGHSH and CDR2 LQKENI. V shed 5 bases and J shed 6 bases, with 16 bases lying between them. The CDR3 consists of 14 residues. CDR3 sequence (DNA): TGTGCCAGCTCAGCGAGCGACAGCTCAAATGGCTACACCTTC. The encoded protein is CASSASDSSNGYTF.

The V and J genes are TRBV5-1 and TRBJ2-3, with a tentative D call TRBD2 (6 bases). The CDR3 contains 15 residues. V was shortened by 4 bases and J by 4 bases, with 16 bases between the two germline ends. In germline, CDR1 is SGHRS, CDR2 YFSETQ. The chain's CDR3 is CASSKIVPSADTQYF. The CDR3 DNA follows: TGCGCCAGCAGCAAGATCGTCCCTAGCGCAGATACGCAGTATTTT.

This clone was seen more than once but under ten times. The chain uses TRBV5-6 and TRBJ1-2; 9 bases map to TRBD1. CDR3 length equals 14 residues. V lost 4 bases and J lost 5; bases outside the gene matches: 6. The germline CDR1 and CDR2 sequences are SGHDT and YYEEEE. The CDR3 region is CASSLDRGVYGYTF. The CDR3 nucleotides read TGTGCCAGCAGCCTTGACAGGGGGGTATATGGCTACACCTTC.

The gene calls are TRBV7-3 and TRBJ2-2; 7 bases are shared with TRBD1. Trimming removed 2 bases from V and 2 bases from J; junction bases left unmatched: 5. Germline V gives CDR1 SGHTA, CDR2 FQGTGA. CDR3 length: 16 residues. CDR3 sequence (DNA): TGTGCCAGCAGCTTACGTTTAGGGGGCAACACCGGGGAGCTGTTTTTT. This codes for CASSLRLGGNTGELFF.

On this clone: One junction end does not reproduce the germline sequence, and a read error may be involved. J is TRBJ2-7 and V is TRBV7-9, with a tentative D call TRBD1 (5 bases). The CDR3 consists of 11 residues. The germline CDR1 and CDR2 sequences are SEHNR and FQNEAQ (reference sequence). In DNA, the CDR3 is TGTTCCAGCAGTCAGGGCTACGAGCAGTACTTC. Its translation: CSSSQGYEQYF.

The V gene is TRBV28, the J gene TRBJ1-3; D is unclear. Germline CDR1 reads MDHEN; CDR2 reads SYDVKM. Trimming cost V 5 bases and J 2 bases, with 16 bases left between them. CDR3 size: 16 residues. Here the CDR3 DNA reads TGTGCCAGCAGTCTATCGGGGATTAGGACTGGAAACACCATATATTTT. Its protein is CASSLSGIRTGNTIYF. Together with reference TRBV28 and TRBJ1-3, the CDR3 gives the full variable domain: DVKVTQSSRYLVKRTGEKVFLECVQDMDHENMFWYRQDPGLGLRLIYFSYDVKMKEKGDIPEGYSVSREKKERFSLILESASTNQTSMYLCASSLSGIRTGNTIYFGEGSWLTVV.

V is TRBV6-1 and J is TRBJ1-2; D is perhaps TRBD1 (5 bases). Per the germline V gene, CDR1 is MNHNS and CDR2 is SASEGT. V was trimmed by 1 base and J by 6 bases, leaving 9 bases between them. This CDR3 contains 13 residues. CDR3 in DNA: TGTGCCAGCAGTGAAGTGGCAGGGAATGGCTACACCTTC. It codes for CASSEVAGNGYTF.

This chain links TRBV30 with TRBJ2-7; 9 bases map to TRBD1. The length of the CDR3 is 15 residues. CDR1 GTSNPN and CDR2 SVGIG come from the germline V gene (reference sequence). Trimming cost V 1 base and J 3 bases; bases outside gene matches: 7. CDR3 in amino acids: CAWSGGTGSYYEQYF. Here the CDR3 DNA reads TGTGCCTGGAGTGGGGGGACAGGGTCTTACTACGAGCAGTACTTC.

The gene calls are TRBV9 and TRBJ2-1, with D possibly matching TRBD1 (5 bases). V gave up 0 bases and J gave up 6 bases, with 10 bases separating them. The CDR3 is made up of 14 amino acids. Germline assignment: CDR1 SGDLS and CDR2 YYNGEE. This CDR3 is CASSVAGMGNEQFF. CDR3 coding DNA: TGTGCCAGCAGCGTAGCAGGGATGGGCAATGAGCAGTTCTTC.

The chain carries TRBV5-1 and TRBJ1-1; weak D call: TRBD1 (5 bases). V was pared by 2 bases and J by 3 bases, with 8 bases between. The V gene's germline CDR1 is SGHRS and CDR2 YFSETQ. The CDR3 spans 13 residues. The CDR3 is CASSFGQDTEAFF. Written as DNA, the CDR3 is TGCGCCAGCAGCTTCGGACAAGACACTGAAGCTTTCTTT.

The chain recombines TRBV15 with TRBJ2-5, with D tentatively TRBD2 (7 bases). Germline assignment: CDR1 LNHNV and CDR2 YYDKDF (reference sequence). Trimming took off 4 bases at V and 4 bases at J, with 16 bases between the two ends. The CDR3 runs to 15 residues. CDR3 residues: CATSIGGAGLETQYF. The CDR3 coding sequence is TGTGCCACCAGCATAGGGGGGGCGGGCCTAGAGACCCAGTACTTC.

V gene TRBV30 combines with J gene TRBJ2-7; the D gene is possibly TRBD2 (7 bases). V was cut by 0 bases and J by 4 bases, with 10 bases left in between. From germline, CDR1 is GTSNPN and CDR2 SVGIG (reference sequence). The CDR3 contains 13 residues. The CDR3 loop reads CAWSVGGVYEQYF. The CDR3 nucleotides read TGTGCCTGGAGTGTAGGGGGGGTGTACGAGCAGTACTTC. Together with reference TRBV30 and TRBJ2-7, the CDR3 gives the full variable domain: SQTIHQWPATLVQPVGSPLSLECTVEGTSNPNLYWYRQAAGRGLQLLFYSVGIGQISSEVPQNLSASRPQDRQFILSSKKLLLSDSGFYLCAWSVGGVYEQYFGPGTRLTVT.

The gene calls are TRBV4-3 and TRBJ2-5; TRBD2 matches at 7 bases. The end of the DNA aligns better with TRBJ2-7, so the J call may be wrong. The CDR3 contains 16 residues. Germline loops: CDR1 LGHNA, CDR2 YSLEER. CDR3 sequence: CASSQDSGEGSYEQYF. The CDR3, as DNA: TGCGCCAGCAGCCAAGATTCGGGGGAGGGGTCCTACGAGCAGTACTTC.